The present T cell receptor beta chain was sequenced within a study of beta chain features in type 1 diabetes. Study details: Summed over all samples, the examined sorted cells came to about 110 million.

Blood was drawn once from each donor into heparinised tubes. The draws averaged about 120 mL. Reverse transcribing all isolated RNA meant expressed TCRB transcripts were sequenced. Clones were read by immunoSEQ multiplex PCR, and TCRdb kept only the in-frame ones, dropping some. Here the sample spans roughly 450,000 clones, about 15% being singletons. Regarding the study as a whole: A pattern of fewer insertions and more deletions at VDJ junctions was seen in type 1 diabetes patients. Researchers reported that naive, central memory and Treg TCRB repertoires appeared more similar in patients than in healthy donors.

The germline gives CDR1 SEHNR, CDR2 FQNEAQ (reference sequence). This CDR3 region has 13 residues. V was trimmed by 5 bases and J by 0 bases, leaving 7 bases between them. This clone was seen a few times. The antigen is undetermined. This chain joins TRBV7-9 and TRBJ1-1, with D hard to call. The sequenced sample was naive CD4+ T cells from blood. This clonotype was obtained from a man in his thirties or forties in good health. In DNA, the CDR3 is TGTGCCAGCAGCCACCGAATGAACACTGAAGCTTTCTTT. Encoded protein: CASSHRMNTEAFF.